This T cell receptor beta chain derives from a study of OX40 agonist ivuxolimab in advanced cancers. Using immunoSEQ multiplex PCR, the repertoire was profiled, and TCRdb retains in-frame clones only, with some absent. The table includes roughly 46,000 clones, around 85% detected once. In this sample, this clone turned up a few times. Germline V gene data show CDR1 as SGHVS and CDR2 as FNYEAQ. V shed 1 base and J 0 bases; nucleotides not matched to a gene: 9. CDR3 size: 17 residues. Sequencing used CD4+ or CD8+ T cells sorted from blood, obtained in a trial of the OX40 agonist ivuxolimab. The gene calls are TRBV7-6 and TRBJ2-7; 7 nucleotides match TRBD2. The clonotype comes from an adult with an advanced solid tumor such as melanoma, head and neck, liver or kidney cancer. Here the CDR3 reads CASSLVGTGGSSYEQYF. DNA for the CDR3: TGTGCCAGCAGCTTAGTTGGGACCGGCGGGAGCTCCTACGAGCAGTACTTC.